This T cell receptor (beta chain) originates from a study of blood T cell repertoires in COVID-19. Study summary: The samples span acute and convalescent COVID-19 from the United States, Italy and Spain. T cells, B-cell-depleted T cells, or PBMCs provided the cDNA or gDNA that served as material.

Trimming left V 3 bases short and J 7 bases short, with 21 bases between. CDR1 is LNHDA and CDR2 is SQIVND in the germline V gene (reference sequence). This CDR3 has 16 residues. As originally analysed: Researchers report that nucleated cell counts were estimated from reference gene primer amplification. Clones were read by immunoSEQ multiplex PCR, and TCRdb kept only the in-frame ones, dropping some. The V and J calls and the clone size are those of that table, but D and trimming were determined from the DNA. The table shows approximately 70,000 clones, with more than 85% occurring only once. This clone was seen once.

This TCR was recovered from a human donor with active COVID-19. The donor label of this sample is uncertain. Specimen: peripheral blood. The V call is TRBV19, the J call TRBJ1-1; a possible D gene is TRBD1 (6 bases). The CDR3 sequence is CASSIPVVGSGDEAFF. DNA for the CDR3: TGTGCCAGTAGTATTCCGGTTGTTGGGTCAGGGGATGAAGCTTTCTTT.